A single sample gave rise to the 22 T cell receptor beta chains below, sequenced in a study of T cells in Graves' hyperthyroidism and ophthalmopathy. There were TCR beta CDR3 regions amplified from RNA transcripts. In the first-round RT-PCR of the TCR CDR3, the HTBI primer set was used. TCRdb called the multiplex PCR reads again in MiXCR, with one record for every CDR3 protein. The sample records hundreds of thousands of distinct CDR3 sequences, approximately 18% being singletons. The source material was blood. These receptors were obtained from a woman aged 45-65 years with Graves' hyperthyroidism that later progressed to Graves' ophthalmopathy.

This clonotype has ten or more counts. The CDR3 nucleotides read TGTGCCAGCAGCCAAGTGGGAGACGGGACAGGGAGCGGCTACACCTTC. Protein: CASSQVGDGTGSGYTF. The chain joins TRBV3-1 to TRBJ1-2, with TRBD1 identical over 9 bases. V lost 1 base to trimming and J lost 8 bases; unmatched junction nucleotides: 11. The germline V gene encodes CDR1 LGHDT and CDR2 YNNKEL (reference sequence). The CDR3 sequence is 16 residues long. The variable domain in full, completed from reference TRBV3-1 and TRBJ1-2, reads DTAVSQTPKYLVTQMGNDKSIKCEQNLGHDTMYWYKQDSKKFLKIMFSYNNKELIINETVPNRFSPKSPDKAHLNLHINSLELGDSAVYFCASSQVGDGTGSGYTFGSGTRLTVV.

There are many counts of this clonotype. The V gene is TRBV30, the J gene TRBJ2-7, with D hard to call. The V end was cut by 2 bases, the J end by 5 bases, with 10 bases between. The CDR3 spans 12 residues. Germline V gene sequence: CDR1 GTSNPN, CDR2 SVGIG (reference sequence). This CDR3 is CAWSLLSDEQYF. The DNA for the CDR3 is TGTGCCTGGAGTCTGTTGTCGGACGAGCAGTACTTC.

This clonotype was seen at least ten times. This chain connects TRBV11-1 to TRBJ1-4; D remains ambiguous. V was clipped by 5 bases and J by 8 bases, with 21 bases between them. The CDR3 totals 16 residues. Germline CDR1 reads SGHAT; CDR2 reads FQDESV (reference sequence). For the CDR3, the DNA is TGTGCCAGCAGCCCCCGTACGGCCGGAGGAGGGGAAAAACTGTTTTTT. As protein: CASSPRTAGGGEKLFF.

The CDR3 is CASSIGGLAGGETQYF. In DNA, the CDR3 is TGTGCCAGTAGTATAGGAGGGCTAGCGGGCGGTGAGACCCAGTACTTC. The rearrangement joins TRBV19 to TRBJ2-5; 8 bases agree with TRBD2. CDR3 length equals 16 residues. The germline CDR1 and CDR2 sequences are LNHDA and SQIVND (reference sequence). The J segment lost 5 bases and the V segment lost 1 base, leaving 9 bases of the junction unmatched.

This clonotype appeared a few times. This chain joins TRBV6-1 and TRBJ1-1; no definite D call. The CDR3 extends over 12 amino acids. Deletions cut 3 bases from V and 11 bases from J, with 13 bases between. Germline CDR1 is MNHNS and CDR2 is SASEGT. CDR3 in amino acids: CASSDPRSHAFF. CDR3 in DNA: TGTGCCAGCAGTGACCCTAGGAGCCATGCTTTCTTT.

This clonotype was counted ten times or more. This chain joins TRBV20-1 and TRBJ2-3; 13 bases are shared with TRBD2. The CDR3 is made up of 15 amino acids. Losses at the gene ends were 6 bases for V and 4 bases for J; bases not matched to a gene: 7. The germline gives CDR1 DFQATT, CDR2 SNEGSKA (reference sequence). The CDR3 is CSATGLAGKSDTQYF. CDR3 nucleotides: TGCAGTGCCACGGGACTAGCGGGGAAGTCAGATACGCAGTATTTT.

The chain is built from TRBV4-1 and TRBJ1-2; D possibly corresponds to TRBD1 (5 bases). With 0 bases removed from V and 6 bases from J, the gap between germline ends came to 11 bases. The V gene's germline CDR1 is MGHRA and CDR2 YSYEKL. CDR3 length equals 14 residues. In nucleotides, the CDR3 is TGCGCCAGCAGCCAAGATTGGGGGATGGATGGCTACACCTTC. Protein: CASSQDWGMDGYTF.

This clonotype has ten or more counts. The V and J genes are TRBV6-2 or TRBV6-3 and TRBJ1-5; TRBD1 might be the D (5 bases). CDR1 and CDR2 (germline): MNHEY, SVGEGT. CDR3 size: 15 residues. V dropped 4 bases and J dropped 3 bases, with 13 bases sitting between them. CDR3 coding DNA: TGTGCCAGCAGTTGGGGACCGCGGGACAATCAGCCCCAGCATTTT. Its translation is CASSWGPRDNQPQHF.

This clonotype was picked up a small number of times. This chain connects TRBV6-1 to TRBJ1-1; maybe TRBD1 (6 bases). V lost 5 bases and J lost 0, with 22 bases in between. Germline CDR1 reads MNHNS; CDR2 reads SASEGT. The CDR3 is 18 residues long. The CDR3 sequence: CASSFPGTGTGMNTEAFF. CDR3 nucleotide sequence: TGTGCCAGCAGTTTCCCAGGTACAGGGACCGGGATGAACACTGAAGCTTTCTTT.

The CDR3 loop reads CAISIIDRDPPTDTQYF. In DNA, the CDR3 is TGTGCCATCAGTATAATTGACCGGGACCCGCCCACAGATACGCAGTATTTT. This chain uses TRBV10-3 with TRBJ2-3; either TRBD1 or TRBD2 may fit D (5 bases each). This CDR3 has 17 amino acids. Trimming shortened V by 5 bases and J by 2 bases, and 20 bases separated the two germline ends. CDR1 and CDR2 (germline): ENHRY, SYGVKD.

This clonotype was counted between two and nine times. The chain has TRBV5-1 and TRBJ2-5; 9 bases map to TRBD2. The V segment lost 0 bases and the J segment 1 base; nucleotides outside the gene matches: 1. The CDR3 consists of 15 residues. Per germline, CDR1 SGHRS and CDR2 YFSETQ. CDR3 residues: CASSLVAGAQETQYF. The CDR3 coding sequence is TGCGCCAGCAGCTTGGTAGCGGGGGCCCAAGAGACCCAGTACTTC. Filled out from reference TRBV5-1 and TRBJ2-5, the complete variable domain reads KAGVTQTPRYLIKTRGQQVTLSCSPISGHRSVSWYQQTPGQGLQFLFEYFSETQRNKGNFPGRFSGRQFSNSRSEMNVSTLELGDSALYLCASSLVAGAQETQYFGPGTRLLVL.

This clonotype was found a few times. This chain connects TRBV20-1 to TRBJ2-5; no firm D call. The length of the CDR3 is 11 residues. V lost 4 bases to trimming and J lost 1 base, with 4 bases between them. Germline CDR1 reads DFQATT; CDR2 reads SNEGSKA (reference sequence). The CDR3 DNA sequence: TGCAGTGCTACCATCCAAGAGACCCAGTACTTC. Translated, it gives CSATIQETQYF.

This clonotype was recorded many times. The chain uses TRBV3-1 and TRBJ1-5, with unresolved D. Per germline, CDR1 LGHDT and CDR2 YNNKEL (reference sequence). The CDR3 covers 15 residues. V lost 0 bases to trimming and J lost 6 bases, with 12 bases between them. The CDR3 region has the DNA TGTGCCAGCAGCCAAGAGCGGGGAGGAGGTCAGCCCCAGCATTTT. Translated, it gives CASSQERGGGQPQHF.

This clonotype was found many times. The DNA of the CDR3 is TGTGCCAGCAGTATTAGCGGGGGGGGCCAAGAGACCCAGTACTTC. Its translation: CASSISGGGQETQYF. The chain combines TRBV12-3 or TRBV12-4 with TRBJ2-5; 11 bases are shared with TRBD2. The CDR3 runs 15 residues. V gave up 5 bases and J gave up 1 base; unmatched junction bases: 3.

This rearrangement joins TRBV10-2 to TRBJ1-1; 7 bases fit TRBD1. Germline values: CDR1 WSHSY, CDR2 SAAADI. Unmatched junction bases numbered 5, after V lost 2 bases and J lost 8 bases. The CDR3 spans 13 residues. CDR3 nucleotide sequence: TGCGCCAGCAGTGAGGCTTCGGGACAGGAAGCTTTCTTT. Translation: CASSEASGQEAFF.

This clonotype was seen many times. The chain joins TRBV9 to TRBJ2-5; D may be TRBD1 or TRBD2 (5 bases each). The germline V gene encodes CDR1 SGDLS and CDR2 YYNGEE. The V end lost 2 bases, the J end lost 2 bases, and 13 bases lay between the germline ends. The CDR3 sequence is 15 residues long. The CDR3 here is CASSVGVDIQETQYF. CDR3 sequence (DNA): TGTGCCAGCAGCGTCGGGGTGGACATACAAGAGACCCAGTACTTC.

The gene calls are TRBV9 and TRBJ1-1; D gene ambiguous. Between the trimmed V and J ends, which lost 0 bases and 1 base, there was a span of 10 bases. The CDR3 loop spans 15 amino acids. CDR1 SGDLS and CDR2 YYNGEE come from the germline V gene. CDR3 coding DNA: TGTGCCAGCAGCGTAGGGCGGTGGGGGAACACTGAAGCTTTCTTT. Translated: CASSVGRWGNTEAFF. The full variable domain, completed using reference TRBV9 and TRBJ1-1, is DSGVTQTPKHLITATGQRVTLRCSPRSGDLSVYWYQQSLDQGLQFLIQYYNGEERAKGNILERFSAQQFPDLHSELNLSSLELGDSALYFCASSVGRWGNTEAFFGQGTRLTVV.

This clonotype was seen repeatedly, ten times or more. The V gene is TRBV11-2, the J gene TRBJ2-7; no reliable D call. V shed 1 base and J shed 2 bases, with 9 bases lying between them. Per germline, CDR1 SGHAT and CDR2 FQNNGV. The CDR3 extends over 14 amino acids. In DNA form, the CDR3 reads TGTGCCAGCAGCTTAGGCAGCTTGGCCTACGAGCAGTACTTC. Amino acid sequence: CASSLGSLAYEQYF. Full variable domain (missing parts from reference TRBV11-2 and TRBJ2-7): EAGVAQSPRYKIIEKRQSVAFWCNPISGHATLYWYQQILGQGPKLLIQFQNNGVVDDSQLPKDRFSAERLKGVDSTLKIQPAKLEDSAVYLCASSLGSLAYEQYFGPGTRLTVT.

This sequence joins TRBV9 and TRBJ2-3; 9 bases align to TRBD2. This CDR3 is 17 amino acids long. V shed 0 bases and J 4 bases; nucleotides not matched to a gene: 9. Germline-derived CDR1 and CDR2 are SGDLS and YYNGEE. In DNA, the CDR3 is TGTGCCAGCAGCGTAGACGGTAGCGGGGGTAGTGCAGATACGCAGTATTTT. It codes for CASSVDGSGGSADTQYF.

This clonotype came up a few times. Written as DNA, the CDR3 is TGTGCCAGCAGCTTCATTAAGGGAATCTTCAATGAGCAGTTCTTC. Encoded protein: CASSFIKGIFNEQFF. The chain is built from TRBV7-2 and TRBJ2-1; D not resolved. CDR1 and CDR2 (germline): SGHTA, FQGNSA. The V end was cut by 3 bases, the J end by 6 bases, with 15 bases between. This CDR3 spans 15 amino acids.

With respect to this clonotype: This may be a read error, as it is one base from a much larger clone. The chain recombines TRBV7-2 with TRBJ2-7; D is uncertain. The germline gives CDR1 SGHTA, CDR2 FQGNSA. V lost 1 base and J lost 3, with 7 bases in between. This CDR3 spans 13 amino acids. The CDR3 DNA follows: TGTGCCAGCAGCTTAGTTCAGATCTACGAGCAGTACTTC. Translation gives CASSLVQIYEQYF.

At least ten counts were recorded for this clonotype. An end of the junction does not agree with germline; a read error may underlie this. J is TRBJ1-1 and V is TRBV18; no reliable D call. This CDR3 contains 15 residues. The germline V gene has CDR1 KGHSH and CDR2 LQKENI. CDR3: CASSPLAGGGLEAFF. The CDR3 nucleotides are TGTGCCAGCTCCCCACTTGCGGGTGGCGGACTTGAAGCTTTCTTT.